The 23 T cell receptor beta chains below come from one sample, sequenced in a study of blood T cell repertoires in COVID-19. Profiled with immunoSEQ multiplex PCR; TCRdb holds only in-frame clones, not every one. The data contain about 200,000 clones, more than 70% of them seen just once; the ten biggest clones take up under 2%. Sequencing was done on a sample of peripheral blood. These receptors originate from a man aged 18 to 30 with active or convalescent COVID-19.

The genes are TRBV7-9 and TRBJ1-6; 10 bases align to TRBD1. In germline, CDR1 is SEHNR, CDR2 FQNEAQ (reference sequence). This CDR3 has 15 residues. After removal of 3 bases from V and 7 bases from J, the junction contained 3 bases not matched to a gene. DNA of the CDR3: TGTGCCAGCAGCTTGGGACAGGGGATCAATTCACCCCTCCACTTT. Translation gives CASSLGQGINSPLHF.

The chain joins TRBV28 to TRBJ1-2; D gene unclear. V was trimmed by 2 bases and J by 6 bases, leaving 7 bases between them. Germline assignment: CDR1 MDHEN and CDR2 SYDVKM. This CDR3 has 12 amino acids. The DNA for the CDR3 is TGTGCCAGCAGTTTACGGGGTGATGGCTACACCTTC. Translation gives CASSLRGDGYTF.

The V and J genes are TRBV6-5 and TRBJ2-7, with 8 positions matching TRBD1. The J segment lost 6 bases and the V segment lost 6 bases, leaving 7 bases of the junction unmatched. Germline V lookup: CDR1 MNHEY, CDR2 SVGAGI. This CDR3 spans 13 amino acids. CDR3: CASRRDRSSEQYF. The CDR3 bases are TGTGCCAGCAGGCGGGACAGGAGTTCCGAGCAGTACTTC.

The chain employs TRBV28 and TRBJ1-2, with D unclear. Germline V gives CDR1 MDHEN, CDR2 SYDVKM. V lost 4 bases, J lost 6 bases, and 9 bases lay in between. The CDR3 is 12 residues long. DNA for the CDR3: TGTGCCAGCAGTTGGTACAGAGATGGCTACACCTTC. This encodes CASSWYRDGYTF.

The J gene is TRBJ1-1, the V gene TRBV30; 7 bases align to TRBD1. Germline trimming cut 2 bases from V and 6 bases from J; bases unmatched to any gene: 9. Germline values: CDR1 GTSNPN, CDR2 SVGIG (reference sequence). The CDR3 is made up of 14 amino acids. CDR3 in DNA: TGTGCCTGGAGTCTAGGCAGGGGGTCCCCTGAAGCTTTCTTT. This sequence encodes CAWSLGRGSPEAFF.

This clone occurred a few times. The chain couples TRBV10-2 to TRBJ2-1; TRBD1 agrees at 8 bases. The CDR3 is 15 residues long. CDR1 and CDR2 (germline): WSHSY, SAAADI. Trimming at V came to 8 bases and at J to 5 bases, leaving 11 bases not matched to a gene. CDR3 nucleotide sequence: TGCGCCAGCGGGGGTTTCGGACAGGGCCACAATGAGCAGTTCTTC. Translating gives CASGGFGQGHNEQFF.

CDR3 region: CASTISGVRTDTQYF. CDR3 DNA: TGTGCCAGTACAATTAGCGGGGTCCGCACAGATACGCAGTATTTT. The chain couples TRBV19 to TRBJ2-3; 8 positions agree with TRBD2. CDR1 LNHDA and CDR2 SQIVND come from the germline V gene (reference sequence). This CDR3 spans 15 amino acids. V shed 7 bases and J 1 base; nucleotides not matched to a gene: 7. Combining the CDR3 with reference TRBV19 and TRBJ2-3 gives the whole variable domain DGGITQSPKYLFRKEGQNVTLSCEQNLNHDAMYWYRQDPGQGLRLIYYSQIVNDFQKGDIAEGYSVSREKKESFPLTVTSAQKNPTAFYLCASTISGVRTDTQYFGPGTRLTVL.

The genes are TRBV7-9 and TRBJ1-2; 7 positions match TRBD1. The CDR3 is 14 amino acids. CDR1 SEHNR and CDR2 FQNEAQ come from the germline V gene (reference sequence). V lost 4 bases to trimming and J lost 8 bases; unmatched junction nucleotides: 10. The CDR3: CASSSGTAIRGYTF. CDR3 bases: TGTGCCAGCAGCTCCGGGACAGCTATCCGCGGCTACACCTTC.

CDR3 DNA: TGTGCCGGCAATAGCGGCCTCTACGAGCAGTACTTC. Protein: CAGNSGLYEQYF. The V call is TRBV30, the J call TRBJ2-7; D might be TRBD2 (6 bases). V was cut by 8 bases and J by 3 bases, with 14 bases left in between. The CDR3 has 12 residues. The germline V gene encodes CDR1 GTSNPN and CDR2 SVGIG (reference sequence).

This clone turned up a few times. The chain uses TRBV5-6 and TRBJ1-3; the D gene is possibly TRBD1 (6 bases). Trimming took 4 bases from V and 0 from J, leaving 14 bases between them. CDR1 is SGHDT and CDR2 is YYEEEE in the germline V gene. This CDR3 has 16 amino acids. CDR3 region: CASSPGHTYSGNTIYF. The CDR3 DNA sequence: TGTGCCAGCAGCCCGGGACACACATACTCTGGAAACACCATATATTTT.

On this clone: Other DNA sequences in the same sample also yield this CDR3. This chain links TRBV7-3 with TRBJ2-1; 12 nucleotides align to TRBD2. Per germline, CDR1 SGHTA and CDR2 FQGTGA. The CDR3 loop spans 13 amino acids. Trimming took 6 bases from V and 10 from J; bases not matched to a gene: 4. CDR3 in DNA: TGTGCCAGCAGTTCAACTAGCGGGGGGGAGCAGTTCTTC. It is translated as CASSSTSGGEQFF.

The CDR3 DNA follows: TGTGCCAGCAGCTTAGCGATTAGCGGGAGCTCCTACAATGAGCAGTTCTTC. It codes for CASSLAISGSSYNEQFF. The J gene is TRBJ2-1, the V gene TRBV7-2; TRBD2 matches at 9 bases. This CDR3 comprises 17 residues. J lost 0 bases, V lost 0 bases, and 3 bases had no gene match. The germline gives CDR1 SGHTA, CDR2 FQGNSA. Filled out from reference TRBV7-2 and TRBJ2-1, the complete variable domain reads GAGVSQSPSNKVTEKGKDVELRCDPISGHTALYWYRQSLGQGLEFLIYFQGNSAPDKSGLPSDRFSAERTGGSVSTLTIQRTQQEDSAVYLCASSLAISGSSYNEQFFGPGTRLTVL.

This clone was counted a single time. This chain connects TRBV19 to TRBJ2-1; 7 nucleotides align to TRBD2. Germline V CDR1 and CDR2: LNHDA, SQIVND (reference sequence). CDR3 length: 16 residues. V shed 1 base, J shed 4 bases, and the junction held 7 bases outside the gene matches. The CDR3 coding sequence is TGTGCCAGTAGTATAGGGGGCGGGAGAGGTTACAATGAGCAGTTCTTC. This translates into CASSIGGGRGYNEQFF.

V usage is TRBV2 and J usage is TRBJ2-3, with 8 bases lining up with TRBD2. Trimming at V came to 6 bases and at J to 2 bases, leaving 7 bases not matched to a gene. The CDR3 runs to 15 residues. CDR1 SNHLY and CDR2 FYNNEI come from the germline V gene. The CDR3 loop is CASRLLAEDTDTQYF. As DNA, the CDR3 is TGTGCCAGCAGACTACTAGCGGAGGACACAGATACGCAGTATTTT.

This chain links TRBV6-5 with TRBJ1-2; D not resolved. Germline CDR1 reads MNHEY; CDR2 reads SVGAGI. Trimming stripped 5 bases from V and 4 bases from J, with 14 bases between. The CDR3 is 14 amino acids. For the CDR3, the DNA is TGTGCCAGCAGTCCCCGGGAGGGCGGCTATGGCTACACCTTC. Translated: CASSPREGGYGYTF.

This rearrangement joins TRBV2 to TRBJ1-5; 8 nucleotides line up with TRBD1. The CDR3 sequence is 14 residues long. Germline trimming cut 8 bases from V and 3 bases from J; bases unmatched to any gene: 6. In germline, CDR1 is SNHLY, CDR2 FYNNEI. The CDR3: CASGWGQANQPQHF. The CDR3 region has the DNA TGTGCCAGCGGATGGGGACAGGCCAATCAGCCCCAGCATTTT.

The chain combines TRBV6-5 with TRBJ2-7, with 9 bases matching TRBD1. After removal of 6 bases from V and 5 bases from J, the junction contained 5 bases not matched to a gene. The CDR3 contains 13 residues. Germline-derived CDR1 and CDR2 are MNHEY and SVGAGI. For the CDR3, the DNA is TGTGCCAGCAGAAGCCGACAGGGGGACGAGCAGTACTTC. Translated: CASRSRQGDEQYF.

The gene calls are TRBV29-1 and TRBJ2-3; 7 nucleotides match TRBD2. Germline-derived CDR1 and CDR2 are SQVTM and ANQGSEA. The CDR3 spans 14 residues. The V segment lost 4 bases and the J segment 0 bases; nucleotides outside the gene matches: 4. In nucleotides, the CDR3 is TGCAGCGTTGGGGGGGGGTCTAGCACAGATACGCAGTATTTT. As protein: CSVGGGSSTDTQYF.

This sequence joins TRBV6-5 and TRBJ2-3; 12 bases align to TRBD2. Germline assignment: CDR1 MNHEY and CDR2 SVGAGI. This CDR3 region has 15 residues. The V gene end was trimmed by 6 bases and the J gene end by 7 bases; junction bases not matched to a gene: 8. CDR3 loop: CASRRLAGVINTQYF. CDR3 in DNA: TGTGCCAGCAGAAGACTAGCGGGAGTCATAAATACGCAGTATTTT.

This clone was seen just once. J is TRBJ2-7 and V is TRBV6-6; possible D gene TRBD2, 6 bases. This CDR3 is 12 amino acids long. CDR1 is MNHNY, CDR2 SVGAGI, per germline (reference sequence). V shed 6 bases and J shed 4 bases, with 10 bases lying between them. The CDR3 sequence: CASSLGGYEQYF. CDR3 DNA: TGTGCCAGCAGCCTCGGGGGATACGAGCAGTACTTC.

The chain carries TRBV5-1 and TRBJ2-1; the D gene is possibly TRBD1 (6 bases). Germline values: CDR1 SGHRS, CDR2 YFSETQ. The V end was cut by 2 bases, the J end by 1 base, with 10 bases between. The CDR3 sequence is 15 residues long. In DNA, the CDR3 is TGCGCCAGCAGCTTAGGACAGACATCCTACAATGAGCAGTTCTTC. Its translation: CASSLGQTSYNEQFF.

This clone was detected only a few times. The rearrangement uses TRBV20-1 and TRBJ1-2, with 7 bases fitting TRBD1. The V segment lost 4 bases and the J segment 9 bases; nucleotides outside the gene matches: 5. The CDR3 sequence is 11 residues long. CDR1 DFQATT and CDR2 SNEGSKA come from the germline V gene (reference sequence). CDR3 sequence (DNA): TGCAGTGCTACTGACAGGGTGAGCTACACCTTC. Protein sequence: CSATDRVSYTF.

This chain connects TRBV5-1 to TRBJ2-3; the match to TRBD2 covers 12 bases. The V gene's germline CDR1 is SGHRS and CDR2 YFSETQ. V was pared by 4 bases and J by 4 bases, with 7 bases of the junction left unmatched. The CDR3 has 16 residues. The CDR3 sequence: CASSPLAGGQPDTQYF. The DNA of the CDR3 is TGCGCCAGCAGCCCACTAGCGGGAGGACAACCAGATACGCAGTATTTT.